One sample yielded the 26 T cell receptor beta chains listed below, sequenced in a study of monozygotic twins with inflammatory bowel disease (dated by TCRdb to about 2019). The library relied on 5' RACE. Reads for this sample came from an Illumina HiSeq 2500. Reprocessed by TCRdb, the reads give a single entry per CDR3 protein sequence, without DNA. The table for this sample shows about 440,000 distinct CDR3 sequences. Together, the top ten hold 2% to 2.5% of the sample. The sample was blood. The receptors originated from a human donor with ulcerative colitis or Crohn's disease, or a healthy co-twin of an affected twin (not recorded which).

This chain joins TRBV28 and TRBJ2-7; the D gene TCRdb calls, TRBD1, cannot be checked with no DNA. There are 13 residues in the CDR3. Germline CDR1 and CDR2: MDHEN and SYDVKM. CDR3 sequence: CATTDRTIYEQYF.

The chain employs TRBV5-1 and TRBJ1-2; TCRdb's D gene call, TRBD1, goes unchecked for lack of DNA. The V gene's germline CDR1 is SGHRS and CDR2 YFSETQ. The CDR3 runs 14 residues. The CDR3 loop is CASSVQGESYGYTF. Supplemented by reference TRBV5-1 and TRBJ1-2, the full variable domain reads KAGVTQTPRYLIKTRGQQVTLSCSPISGHRSVSWYQQTPGQGLQFLFEYFSETQRNKGNFPGRFSGRQFSNSRSEMNVSTLELGDSALYLCASSVQGESYGYTFGSGTRLTVV.

The V and J genes are TRBV4-2 and TRBJ1-2; the TCRdb call, TRBD1, lacks DNA for checking. The CDR3 runs 13 residues. Germline V gene lookup returns CDR1 LGHNA and CDR2 YNFKEQ. CDR3 region: CASSDRGTYGYTF.

The chain has TRBV5-4 and TRBJ2-3; TCRdb proposes TRBD2, but this gene call is untestable without DNA. The CDR3 totals 17 residues. Germline loops: CDR1 SGHNT, CDR2 YYREEE (reference sequence). CDR3 in amino acids: CASSLAGLAGGTDTQYF.

This chain connects TRBV10-3 to TRBJ1-1; TCRdb outputs TRBD1, but without DNA this stays unchecked. Germline values: CDR1 ENHRY, CDR2 SYGVKD. This CDR3 comprises 15 residues. CDR3 residues: CAISGSGTASTEAFF.

This chain joins TRBV5-1 and TRBJ2-5; TCRdb names TRBD2, which stays unverified in the absence of DNA. The CDR3 loop spans 15 amino acids. In germline, CDR1 is SGHRS, CDR2 YFSETQ. CDR3 residues: CASSLGGDSKETQYF.

The chain joins TRBV7-2 to TRBJ1-5; the TRBD1 assignment by TCRdb is unverifiable without DNA. The CDR3 is 15 amino acids. Germline assignment: CDR1 SGHTA and CDR2 FQGNSA. This CDR3 is CASSLGMGQFQPQHF. Complete variable domain (other parts from reference TRBV7-2 and TRBJ1-5): GAGVSQSPSNKVTEKGKDVELRCDPISGHTALYWYRQSLGQGLEFLIYFQGNSAPDKSGLPSDRFSAERTGGSVSTLTIQRTQQEDSAVYLCASSLGMGQFQPQHFGDGTRLSIL.

The chain uses TRBV12-3 or TRBV12-4 and TRBJ2-7; TCRdb's D gene call, TRBD1, goes unchecked for lack of DNA. The CDR3 contains 17 residues. CDR3 sequence: CASSRPGTGKSSYEQYF.

The chain has TRBV28 and TRBJ2-7; the D gene TCRdb calls, TRBD1, cannot be checked with no DNA. This CDR3 is 19 amino acids long. The germline V gene encodes CDR1 MDHEN and CDR2 SYDVKM. The CDR3 sequence is CASSSLGQVYSYLSYEQYF.

The chain uses TRBV7-3 and TRBJ2-1; TCRdb returns TRBD1, unconfirmable since there is no DNA. The length of the CDR3 is 12 residues. The V gene's germline CDR1 is SGHTA and CDR2 FQGTGA. CDR3 sequence reads: CASSATGGEQFF.

The chain employs TRBV7-2 and TRBJ1-1; the D call from TCRdb, TRBD1, cannot be confirmed without DNA. Germline V gene data show CDR1 as SGHTA and CDR2 as FQGNSA. The CDR3 is 14 amino acids. The CDR3 region is CASIPGQSNTEAFF.

The V and J genes are TRBV18 and TRBJ1-1; the TRBD1 assignment by TCRdb is unverifiable without DNA. This CDR3 contains 15 residues. Germline V CDR1 and CDR2: KGHSH, LQKENI. The chain's CDR3 is CASSPPTGTNTEAFF.

The chain is built from TRBV20-1 and TRBJ2-5. The CDR3 extends over 13 amino acids. Germline values: CDR1 DFQATT, CDR2 SNEGSKA (reference sequence). The CDR3 sequence is CSALASYQETQYF.

This sequence joins TRBV18 and TRBJ2-3; checking the TCRdb D call of TRBD1 is not possible without DNA. The CDR3 has 18 amino acids. The germline CDR1 and CDR2 sequences are KGHSH and LQKENI. CDR3: CASSPRALTGGAPDTQYF. Variable domain in full (rest from reference TRBV18 and TRBJ2-3): NAGVMQNPRHLVRRRGQEARLRCSPMKGHSHVYWYRQLPEEGLKFMVYLQKENIIDESGMPKERFSAEFPKEGPSILRIQQVVRGDSAAYFCASSPRALTGGAPDTQYFGPGTRLTVL.

The rearrangement links TRBV9 to TRBJ2-7; TCRdb reports TRBD2, a call that lacks DNA to check it against. This CDR3 is built from 16 residues. Germline lookup yields CDR1 SGDLS and CDR2 YYNGEE. The CDR3 protein is CASSVDASGRRYEQYF.

The CDR3 spells CASSPDRGTVTEAFF. V gene TRBV5-1 combines with J gene TRBJ1-1; the TRBD1 assignment by TCRdb is unverifiable without DNA. Germline loops: CDR1 SGHRS, CDR2 YFSETQ. The CDR3 is 15 amino acids.

The chain combines TRBV6-2 or TRBV6-3 with TRBJ1-1; with no DNA, the TCRdb D assignment of TRBD1 cannot be verified. The CDR3 totals 15 residues. Germline loops: CDR1 MNHEY, CDR2 SVGEGT. CDR3 sequence reads: CASSYGSLGDVEAFF.

This chain joins TRBV24-1 and TRBJ1-5; the TCRdb call, TRBD1, lacks DNA for checking. Germline CDR1 is KGHDR and CDR2 is SFDVKD. This CDR3 is 16 amino acids long. The CDR3 protein is CATSEGVQEGNQPQHF.

This chain links TRBV6-2 or TRBV6-3 with TRBJ2-7; the D call of TRBD1 rests on TCRdb alone, since no DNA is present to check it. The CDR3 length is 11 residues. Germline V CDR1 and CDR2: MNHEY, SVGEGT. CDR3: CAIAQGYEQYF.

The rearrangement uses TRBV5-1 and TRBJ2-7. Germline loops: CDR1 SGHRS, CDR2 YFSETQ. CDR3 length: 14 amino acids. The CDR3 is CASSLMPEDYEQYF.

The chain is built from TRBV7-9 and TRBJ1-3; TCRdb selects TRBD1, and the lack of DNA leaves this call unchecked. Germline V CDR1 and CDR2: SEHNR, FQNEAQ (reference sequence). The CDR3 covers 14 residues. CDR3 protein: CASSARDRGNTIYF. Combining the CDR3 with reference TRBV7-9 and TRBJ1-3 gives the whole variable domain DTGVSQNPRHKITKRGQNVTFRCDPISEHNRLYWYRQTLGQGPEFLTYFQNEAQLEKSRLLSDRFSAERPKGSFSTLEIQRTEQGDSAMYLCASSARDRGNTIYFGEGSWLTVV.

The J gene is TRBJ1-5, the V gene TRBV20-1. Germline-derived CDR1 and CDR2 are DFQATT and SNEGSKA (reference sequence). The CDR3 consists of 13 residues. The CDR3 loop is CSARMYSNQPQHF.

V and J are TRBV4-2 and TRBJ2-3. The CDR3 has 15 amino acids. Germline CDR1 LGHNA, CDR2 YNFKEQ. The CDR3 region is CASSQGLVGPDTQYF.

The rearrangement links TRBV5-1 to TRBJ2-3; TCRdb proposes TRBD2, but this gene call is untestable without DNA. The CDR3 consists of 15 residues. Per germline, CDR1 SGHRS and CDR2 YFSETQ. The CDR3 protein is CASSLSGPNTDTQYF.

The rearrangement links TRBV5-1 to TRBJ2-1; absent DNA, TCRdb's TRBD2 call cannot be checked. Per the germline V gene, CDR1 is SGHRS and CDR2 is YFSETQ. The CDR3 has 15 residues. CDR3: CASSSGTSGYNEQFF.

This chain links TRBV3-1 with TRBJ2-2. Germline V gives CDR1 LGHDT, CDR2 YNNKEL (reference sequence). The CDR3 sequence is 13 residues long. CDR3 loop: CASSQGSTGELFF.